The rows below give T cell receptor beta chains drawn from one sample of a study of radiation and T cells in renal cell carcinoma. The protocol was immunoSEQ multiplex PCR, while the TCRdb copy is restricted to in-frame clones and leaves out a portion. Of just over 95,000 clones listed, around 88% were seen once; the top ten hold 7.5% to 8.5%. This sample comprised blood, obtained from a patient whose treatment included radiotherapy and nephrectomy. The receptors derive from a man in his forties or fifties with renal cell carcinoma. Each CDR3 is given with its conserved first and last residue. Fields, in order: CDR3 length, clone size, J gene, D gene, V gene, CDR3 protein, CDR3 DNA. A D gene is named only where the DNA matches it firmly. The size of a clone is reported for some rows only, either as once, few or many, or as a class for expanded clones.

CDR3 length: 13
clone size: .
J gene: TRBJ2-1
D gene: .
V gene: TRBV29-1
CDR3 protein: CSGDSSSYNEQFF
CDR3 DNA: TGCAGCGGGGACTCGAGCTCCTACAATGAGCAGTTCTTC

CDR3 length: 11
clone size: .
J gene: TRBJ2-7
D gene: .
V gene: TRBV18
CDR3 protein: CASSPGYEQYF
CDR3 DNA: TGTGCCAGCTCACCGGGCTACGAGCAGTACTTC

CDR3 length: 13
clone size: .
J gene: TRBJ2-2
D gene: .
V gene: TRBV2
CDR3 protein: CASSLIRPGELFF
CDR3 DNA: TGTGCCAGCAGCCTTATAAGGCCCGGGGAGCTGTTTTTT

CDR3 length: 12
clone size: .
J gene: TRBJ2-5
D gene: .
V gene: TRBV2
CDR3 protein: CASTGQRETQYF
CDR3 DNA: TGTGCCAGCACAGGGCAGCGAGAGACCCAGTACTTC

CDR3 length: 15
clone size: .
J gene: TRBJ2-7
D gene: .
V gene: TRBV2
CDR3 protein: CASSAINTPGLKQYF
CDR3 DNA: TGTGCCAGCAGTGCAATTAATACTCCGGGCCTTAAGCAGTACTTC

CDR3 length: 14
clone size: .
J gene: TRBJ1-2
D gene: .
V gene: TRBV19
CDR3 protein: CASSISYRGEGYTF
CDR3 DNA: TGTGCCAGTAGTATATCGTACCGGGGCGAAGGCTACACCTTC

CDR3 length: 14
clone size: .
J gene: TRBJ2-7
D gene: TRBD1
V gene: TRBV25-1
CDR3 protein: CASKADTGGYEQYF
CDR3 DNA: TGTGCCAGCAAGGCCGACACAGGGGGCTACGAGCAGTACTTC

CDR3 length: 16
clone size: .
J gene: TRBJ1-4
D gene: TRBD1
V gene: TRBV28
CDR3 protein: CASSSFTGGALEKLFF
CDR3 DNA: TGTGCCAGCAGTTCCTTTACAGGGGGCGCTTTAGAAAAACTGTTTTTT

CDR3 length: 14
clone size: few
J gene: TRBJ1-1
D gene: .
V gene: TRBV14
CDR3 protein: CASSPTRRERGAFF
CDR3 DNA: TGTGCCAGCAGCCCGACACGCAGGGAGCGGGGAGCTTTCTTT

CDR3 length: 13
clone size: few
J gene: TRBJ2-1
D gene: .
V gene: TRBV11-2
CDR3 protein: CASSLAWDNEQFF
CDR3 DNA: TGTGCCAGCAGCTTAGCGTGGGACAATGAGCAGTTCTTC

CDR3 length: 17
clone size: .
J gene: TRBJ2-2
D gene: TRBD1
V gene: TRBV9
CDR3 protein: CASSVSGQGAHTGELFF
CDR3 DNA: TGTGCCAGCAGCGTATCGGGACAGGGGGCACACACCGGGGAGCTGTTTTTT

CDR3 length: 16
clone size: .
J gene: TRBJ2-1
D gene: .
V gene: TRBV4-1
CDR3 protein: CASSKAEYGPNNEQFF
CDR3 DNA: TGCGCCAGCAGCAAAGCCGAGTACGGCCCAAACAATGAGCAGTTCTTC

CDR3 length: 16
clone size: once
J gene: TRBJ2-3
D gene: .
V gene: TRBV18
CDR3 protein: CASSPSRDWDTDTQYF
CDR3 DNA: TGTGCCAGCTCACCATCGAGGGATTGGGACACAGATACGCAGTATTTT

CDR3 length: 14
clone size: .
J gene: TRBJ1-3
D gene: .
V gene: TRBV10-3
CDR3 protein: CAIRDITSGNTIYF
CDR3 DNA: TGTGCCATCAGGGACATAACCTCTGGAAACACCATATATTTT

CDR3 length: 15
clone size: once
J gene: TRBJ1-3
D gene: .
V gene: TRBV14
CDR3 protein: CASRPGQSIGNTIYF
CDR3 DNA: TGTGCCAGCAGACCCGGACAGAGCATTGGAAACACCATATATTTT

CDR3 length: 17
clone size: few
J gene: TRBJ1-1
D gene: .
V gene: TRBV30
CDR3 protein: CAWSGGAVVLGDTEAFF
CDR3 DNA: TGTGCCTGGAGTGGGGGCGCCGTAGTCCTGGGAGACACTGAAGCTTTCTTT

CDR3 length: 15
clone size: .
J gene: TRBJ1-2
D gene: .
V gene: TRBV5-5
CDR3 protein: CASSINQGDVYGYTF
CDR3 DNA: TGTGCCAGCAGCATAAACCAGGGAGACGTCTATGGCTACACCTTC

CDR3 length: 14
clone size: .
J gene: TRBJ1-1
D gene: TRBD1
V gene: TRBV11-2
CDR3 protein: CASSLGQGDTEAFF
CDR3 DNA: TGTGCCAGCAGCTTAGGTCAGGGGGACACTGAAGCTTTCTTT

CDR3 length: 17
clone size: .
J gene: TRBJ2-3
D gene: TRBD1
V gene: TRBV5-1
CDR3 protein: CASSLPRTGYSTDTQYF
CDR3 DNA: TGCGCCAGCAGCCTCCCAAGGACAGGATATAGCACAGATACGCAGTATTTT

CDR3 length: 17
clone size: .
J gene: TRBJ2-3
D gene: .
V gene: TRBV7-6
CDR3 protein: CASSLAGRQDSTDTQYF
CDR3 DNA: TGTGCCAGCAGCTTAGCGGGGAGACAGGATAGCACAGATACGCAGTATTTT

CDR3 length: 13
clone size: few
J gene: TRBJ1-1
D gene: .
V gene: TRBV27
CDR3 protein: CASSLYRNTEAFF
CDR3 DNA: TGTGCCAGCAGTCTCTACCGGAACACTGAAGCTTTCTTT

CDR3 length: 15
clone size: .
J gene: TRBJ2-5
D gene: TRBD2
V gene: TRBV10-3
CDR3 protein: CAISDSGGGGETQYF
CDR3 DNA: TGTGCCATCAGTGATAGCGGGGGGGGCGGCGAGACCCAGTACTTC

CDR3 length: 15
clone size: .
J gene: TRBJ1-6
D gene: .
V gene: TRBV25-1
CDR3 protein: CASSGRTDYNSPLHF
CDR3 DNA: TGTGCCAGCAGTGGACGGACGGACTATAATTCACCCCTCCACTTT

CDR3 length: 14
clone size: .
J gene: TRBJ1-4
D gene: .
V gene: TRBV5-1
CDR3 protein: CASRRDGGNEKLFF
CDR3 DNA: TGCGCCAGCAGGCGGGACGGGGGAAATGAAAAACTGTTTTTT

CDR3 length: 18
clone size: .
J gene: TRBJ2-7
D gene: .
V gene: TRBV5-4
CDR3 protein: CASSSRGGLDRWTYEQYF
CDR3 DNA: TGTGCCAGCAGCTCGCGGGGAGGATTAGACCGGTGGACTTACGAGCAGTACTTC

CDR3 length: 18
clone size: .
J gene: TRBJ2-5
D gene: TRBD1
V gene: TRBV7-8
CDR3 protein: CASSKTRTGGFRLETQYF
CDR3 DNA: TGTGCCAGCAGCAAGACCAGGACAGGGGGCTTTAGGTTAGAGACCCAGTACTTC

CDR3 length: 17
clone size: .
J gene: TRBJ2-2
D gene: TRBD1
V gene: TRBV10-1
CDR3 protein: CASSESMRQGRTGELFF
CDR3 DNA: TGCGCCAGCAGTGAGTCTATGAGACAGGGACGCACCGGGGAGCTGTTTTTT

CDR3 length: 15
clone size: .
J gene: TRBJ2-7
D gene: .
V gene: TRBV4-3
CDR3 protein: CASSHSDVRSYEQYF
CDR3 DNA: TGCGCCAGCAGCCACTCAGACGTTCGGTCCTACGAGCAGTACTTC

CDR3 length: 15
clone size: .
J gene: TRBJ1-4
D gene: TRBD1
V gene: TRBV2
CDR3 protein: CASIRTGTPNEKLFF
CDR3 DNA: TGTGCCAGCATCCGGACAGGGACGCCTAATGAAAAACTGTTTTTT

CDR3 length: 13
clone size: .
J gene: TRBJ2-7
D gene: TRBD1
V gene: TRBV19
CDR3 protein: CASLTGDRDEQYF
CDR3 DNA: TGTGCCAGTTTAACAGGGGATCGCGACGAGCAGTACTTC

CDR3 length: 13
clone size: .
J gene: TRBJ2-1
D gene: .
V gene: TRBV30
CDR3 protein: CAWSVRDSGEQFF
CDR3 DNA: TGTGCCTGGAGTGTACGGGACTCTGGGGAGCAGTTCTTC

CDR3 length: 14
clone size: .
J gene: TRBJ1-1
D gene: TRBD1
V gene: TRBV6-6
CDR3 protein: CASRRDRGWTEAFF
CDR3 DNA: TGTGCCAGCAGAAGGGACAGGGGGTGGACTGAAGCTTTCTTT

CDR3 length: 17
clone size: once
J gene: TRBJ2-6
D gene: .
V gene: TRBV4-3
CDR3 protein: CASSQDPEASGANVLTF
CDR3 DNA: TGCGCCAGCAGCCAAGACCCTGAGGCCTCCGGGGCCAACGTCCTGACTTTC

CDR3 length: 11
clone size: .
J gene: TRBJ1-2
D gene: .
V gene: TRBV28
CDR3 protein: CASTTGPGYTF
CDR3 DNA: TGTGCCAGCACAACAGGGCCCGGCTACACCTTC

CDR3 length: 15
clone size: .
J gene: TRBJ2-7
D gene: .
V gene: TRBV18
CDR3 protein: CASSPSGTENYEQYF
CDR3 DNA: TGTGCCAGCTCACCCAGCGGGACAGAAAACTACGAGCAGTACTTC

CDR3 length: 13
clone size: .
J gene: TRBJ2-7
D gene: .
V gene: TRBV6-5
CDR3 protein: CASSSTRTYEQYF
CDR3 DNA: TGTGCCAGCAGCTCGACAAGAACCTACGAGCAGTACTTC

CDR3 length: 11
clone size: .
J gene: TRBJ1-2
D gene: .
V gene: TRBV2
CDR3 protein: CASRERDGYTF
CDR3 DNA: TGTGCCAGCAGGGAACGGGATGGCTACACCTTC

CDR3 length: 15
clone size: .
J gene: TRBJ1-6
D gene: .
V gene: TRBV9
CDR3 protein: CASSGGGSSNSPLHF
CDR3 DNA: TGTGCCAGCAGCGGCGGGGGCTCCTCTAATTCACCCCTCCACTTT

CDR3 length: 13
clone size: .
J gene: TRBJ1-1
D gene: .
V gene: TRBV10-3
CDR3 protein: CAIRREPNTEAFF
CDR3 DNA: TGTGCCATAAGACGGGAACCCAACACTGAAGCTTTCTTT

CDR3 length: 14
clone size: .
J gene: TRBJ2-5
D gene: .
V gene: TRBV30
CDR3 protein: CAWSARRTQETQYF
CDR3 DNA: TGTGCCTGGAGTGCTAGACGGACACAAGAGACCCAGTACTTC

CDR3 length: 15
clone size: .
J gene: TRBJ2-1
D gene: TRBD1
V gene: TRBV29-1
CDR3 protein: CSVGDRGIGYNEQFF
CDR3 DNA: TGCAGCGTTGGGGACAGGGGAATAGGGTACAATGAGCAGTTCTTC

CDR3 length: 14
clone size: .
J gene: TRBJ1-3
D gene: .
V gene: TRBV6-1
CDR3 protein: CASGPRDSGNTIYF
CDR3 DNA: TGTGCCAGCGGGCCGAGGGACTCTGGAAACACCATATATTTT

CDR3 length: 15
clone size: .
J gene: TRBJ1-2
D gene: .
V gene: TRBV4-3
CDR3 protein: CASSQERDGIYGYTF
CDR3 DNA: TGCGCCAGCAGCCAAGAGAGGGACGGAATATATGGCTACACCTTC

CDR3 length: 15
clone size: .
J gene: TRBJ2-1
D gene: TRBD2
V gene: TRBV5-1
CDR3 protein: CASSLRLADNNEQFF
CDR3 DNA: TGCGCCAGCAGCTTACGACTAGCGGATAACAATGAGCAGTTCTTC

CDR3 length: 13
clone size: .
J gene: TRBJ2-7
D gene: TRBD1
V gene: TRBV28
CDR3 protein: CASRGTGLHEQYF
CDR3 DNA: TGTGCCAGCAGAGGGACAGGTCTCCACGAGCAGTACTTC

CDR3 length: 13
clone size: .
J gene: TRBJ2-3
D gene: .
V gene: TRBV7-7
CDR3 protein: CASSLGSTDTQYF
CDR3 DNA: TGTGCTAGCAGCTTAGGAAGCACAGATACGCAGTATTTT

CDR3 length: 15
clone size: .
J gene: TRBJ2-1
D gene: .
V gene: TRBV21-1
CDR3 protein: CASRDTPRGFHEQFF
CDR3 DNA: TGTGCCAGCAGGGACACACCACGGGGGTTCCATGAGCAGTTCTTC

CDR3 length: 16
clone size: .
J gene: TRBJ1-1
D gene: TRBD1
V gene: TRBV18
CDR3 protein: CASSPSTGNMNTEAFF
CDR3 DNA: TGTGCCAGCTCACCATCGACAGGGAACATGAACACTGAAGCTTTCTTT

CDR3 length: 17
clone size: .
J gene: TRBJ2-1
D gene: TRBD2
V gene: TRBV10-3
CDR3 protein: CAISESGLAGGNNEQFF
CDR3 DNA: TGTGCCATCAGTGAGTCGGGACTAGCGGGAGGAAACAATGAGCAGTTCTTC

CDR3 length: 12
clone size: .
J gene: TRBJ2-7
D gene: .
V gene: TRBV29-1
CDR3 protein: CSVAGSSYEQYF
CDR3 DNA: TGCAGCGTTGCAGGAAGCTCCTACGAGCAGTACTTC

CDR3 length: 15
clone size: few
J gene: TRBJ2-1
D gene: TRBD2
V gene: TRBV5-1
CDR3 protein: CASRQGLAEYNEQFF
CDR3 DNA: TGCGCCAGCAGACAAGGACTAGCGGAGTACAATGAGCAGTTCTTC

CDR3 length: 14
clone size: .
J gene: TRBJ2-1
D gene: .
V gene: TRBV7-9
CDR3 protein: CASSLGPRGNEQFF
CDR3 DNA: TGTGCCAGCAGCTTGGGACCCAGGGGCAATGAGCAGTTCTTC

CDR3 length: 15
clone size: .
J gene: TRBJ2-1
D gene: .
V gene: TRBV5-1
CDR3 protein: CASSLAGQYYNEQFF
CDR3 DNA: TGCGCCAGCAGCTTGGCCGGACAGTACTACAATGAGCAGTTCTTC

CDR3 length: 14
clone size: .
J gene: TRBJ2-7
D gene: .
V gene: TRBV6-1
CDR3 protein: CASSDGGVGYEQYF
CDR3 DNA: TGTGCCAGCAGTGATGGGGGTGTAGGCTACGAGCAGTACTTC